The 20 T cell receptor beta chains in this list originate from one sample, sequenced in a study of blood T cell repertoires in COVID-19 (dated by TCRdb to about 2020). Libraries were made using the immunoSEQ multiplex PCR assay. This immuneACCESS table, as held by TCRdb, lists in-frame sequences with V and J called but not all clones. Of the missing ones, under half trace to an unresolved V gene in checked studies; the others have no known cause. Within this sample are under 400,000 clones, with roughly 86% of them counted one time only. The ten most abundant clones make up less than 2.5% of the sample. Sequencing was performed on PBMCs or T cells enriched from blood (not recorded which). Receptor source: a man aged 35-49 years in a cohort exposed to, infected with or recovered from COVID-19 (not recorded which).

This clone was seen more than once but under ten times. The chain uses TRBV5-6 and TRBJ1-2; 11 bases align to TRBD1. Unmatched junction bases numbered 7, after V lost 2 bases and J lost 4 bases. The germline gives CDR1 SGHDT, CDR2 YYEEEE. The CDR3 is made up of 16 amino acids. The chain's CDR3 is CASSFIPGTGGYGYTF. For the CDR3, the DNA is TGTGCCAGCAGCTTCATCCCCGGGACAGGGGGCTATGGCTACACCTTC.

V is TRBV6-1 and J is TRBJ1-6; 9 bases fit TRBD1. Trimming at V came to 3 bases and at J to 10 bases, leaving 10 bases not matched to a gene. The CDR3 length is 16 residues. In germline, CDR1 is MNHNS, CDR2 SASEGT. Written as DNA, the CDR3 is TGTGCCAGCAGTGATACTAAAACAGGGGGCCGGTCACCCCTCCACTTT. This codes for CASSDTKTGGRSPLHF.

The genes are TRBV28 and TRBJ2-1; possible D gene TRBD2, 6 bases. The CDR3 covers 14 residues. Per the germline V gene, CDR1 is MDHEN and CDR2 is SYDVKM. V dropped 7 bases and J dropped 4 bases, with 14 bases sitting between them. CDR3 sequence reads: CASTPPGTYNEQFF. CDR3 bases: TGTGCCAGCACCCCCCCCGGGACTTACAATGAGCAGTTCTTC.

The rearrangement uses TRBV3-1 (or the pseudogene TRBV3-2) and TRBJ2-1, with 8 bases that match TRBD2. Germline trimming cut 4 bases from V and 5 bases from J; bases unmatched to any gene: 10. This CDR3 region has 16 residues. From germline, CDR1 is LGHDT and CDR2 YNNKEL (reference sequence). Here the CDR3 DNA reads TGTGCCAGCAGCCCCCTCGGGCTAGCGGGCAACAATGAGCAGTTCTTC. This codes for CASSPLGLAGNNEQFF.

The chain links TRBV30 to TRBJ1-1; TRBD1 matches at 7 bases. Losses at the gene ends were 2 bases for V and 6 bases for J; bases not matched to a gene: 9. Germline values: CDR1 GTSNPN, CDR2 SVGIG (reference sequence). CDR3 size: 14 residues. CDR3 loop: CAWSPGGRKAEAFF. CDR3 sequence (DNA): TGTGCCTGGAGTCCAGGGGGGCGGAAAGCTGAAGCTTTCTTT.

The chain links TRBV10-3 to TRBJ2-7, with 10 nucleotides matching TRBD2. There are 14 residues in the CDR3. CDR1 ENHRY and CDR2 SYGVKD come from the germline V gene. The V and J ends lost 7 bases and 4 bases, in that order; junction bases with no gene match: 7. CDR3 DNA: TGTGCCATCAAGGAGGCTAGCGGGAGTTACGAGCAGTACTTC. Translating it yields CAIKEASGSYEQYF.

V and J are TRBV7-2 and TRBJ2-2; D unresolved. The V end lost 5 bases, the J end lost 6 bases, and 10 bases lay between the germline ends. The germline V gene encodes CDR1 SGHTA and CDR2 FQGNSA. CDR3 length: 13 residues. The CDR3: CASSPRHPGELFF. In DNA, the CDR3 is TGTGCCAGCAGCCCCAGACATCCCGGGGAGCTGTTTTTT.

The chain carries TRBV7-2 and TRBJ2-5, with 10 bases aligning to TRBD2. Germline CDR1 is SGHTA and CDR2 is FQGNSA. The trim removed 5 bases at V and 5 bases at J, leaving 11 bases unmatched. This CDR3 is 16 amino acids long. The DNA of the CDR3 is TGTGCCAGCAGCGCCATAGCGGGAGGAGAGGCGGAGACCCAGTACTTC. As protein: CASSAIAGGEAETQYF.

This chain uses TRBV11-3 with TRBJ2-7; 10 nucleotides line up with TRBD2. The germline CDR1 and CDR2 sequences are SGHNT and YENEEA. The CDR3 is 17 amino acids. V lost 1 base, J lost 3 bases, and 9 bases stayed unmatched. The DNA for the CDR3 is TGTGCCAGCAGCTTAGTATGGCCAGCGGGAGGGTTCTACGAGCAGTACTTC. This codes for CASSLVWPAGGFYEQYF.

The CDR3 sequence is CASSLTGTVGEKLFF. DNA of the CDR3: TGTGCCAGCAGTCTCACCGGGACAGTCGGTGAAAAACTGTTTTTT. The chain is built from TRBV7-2 and TRBJ1-4, with 7 bases matching TRBD1. The length of the CDR3 is 15 residues. Germline loops: CDR1 SGHTA, CDR2 FQGNSA. Losses at the gene ends were 6 bases for V and 7 bases for J; bases not matched to a gene: 11.

The chain combines TRBV7-3 with TRBJ2-2; unclear D gene. CDR3 length equals 14 residues. V was clipped by 6 bases and J by 3 bases, with 11 bases between them. The germline CDR1 and CDR2 sequences are SGHTA and FQGTGA. The DNA of the CDR3 is TGTGCCAGCAGGGTCTCGGTGGACACCGGGGAGCTGTTTTTT. It codes for CASRVSVDTGELFF.

The V gene is TRBV6-5, the J gene TRBJ1-3; a possible D gene is TRBD1 (6 bases). This CDR3 has 14 amino acids. The germline V and J ends were trimmed by 6 bases and 3 bases, with 12 bases remaining between them. The germline gives CDR1 MNHEY, CDR2 SVGAGI. The CDR3 loop reads CASRNRVLGNTIYF. The CDR3 nucleotides are TGTGCCAGCAGGAACAGGGTACTTGGAAACACCATATATTTT.

Only one count was recorded for this clone. This chain joins TRBV27 and TRBJ2-1, with 7 bases identical to TRBD1. Germline V gene sequence: CDR1 MNHEY, CDR2 SMNVEV (reference sequence). The junction had 2 bases not matched to a gene; V was cut back by 5 bases and J by 4 bases. This CDR3 region has 13 residues. The CDR3 DNA sequence: TGTGCCAGCAGTGAGGGACAGTACAATGAGCAGTTCTTC. Amino acid sequence: CASSEGQYNEQFF.

This clone was seen more than once but under ten times. As DNA, the CDR3 is TGTGCCTGGAGTCTACTAGGGAAGAAACTGTTTTTT. Translated: CAWSLLGKKLFF. J is TRBJ1-4 and V is TRBV30; D uncertain. V lost 2 bases, J lost 11 bases, and 12 bases lay in between. Germline CDR1 reads GTSNPN; CDR2 reads SVGIG (reference sequence). CDR3 length equals 12 residues.

V usage is TRBV18 and J usage is TRBJ1-1; a possible D gene is TRBD1 (5 bases). Germline lookup yields CDR1 KGHSH and CDR2 LQKENI. V was pared by 8 bases and J by 4 bases, with 17 bases between. The CDR3 contains 14 residues. The CDR3 region has the DNA TGTGCCAGCACAAGAATAGGGGCCAGCACTGAAGCTTTCTTT. It translates to CASTRIGASTEAFF.

The CDR3 DNA is TGTGCCAGCAGCGGACAGGGGAACACTGAAGCTTTCTTT. This sequence encodes CASSGQGNTEAFF. V gene TRBV28 combines with J gene TRBJ1-1, with 8 bases lining up with TRBD1. The CDR3 is 13 residues long. The germline gives CDR1 MDHEN, CDR2 SYDVKM. Losses at the gene ends were 6 bases for V and 1 base for J; bases not matched to a gene: 1.

This clone came up a few times. V is TRBV4-1 and J is TRBJ2-7, with D maybe TRBD2 (6 bases). The ends were cut back, 1 base at V and 3 bases at J, with 16 bases in the middle. This CDR3 comprises 16 residues. Germline V gene sequence: CDR1 MGHRA, CDR2 YSYEKL. The CDR3 here is CASSQGLGGDDYEQYF. DNA for the CDR3: TGCGCCAGCAGCCAAGGACTTGGAGGGGACGACTACGAGCAGTACTTC.

J is TRBJ1-2 and V is TRBV19, with 10 bases identical to TRBD1. Unmatched junction bases numbered 8, after V lost 9 bases and J lost 7 bases. The CDR3 is made up of 13 amino acids. The germline CDR1 and CDR2 sequences are LNHDA and SQIVND (reference sequence). The CDR3 here is CASARQGASGYTF. The DNA for the CDR3 is TGTGCCAGCGCAAGACAGGGGGCCTCTGGCTACACCTTC.

This clone appeared a few times. V usage is TRBV11-2 and J usage is TRBJ2-1; 7 bases align to TRBD2. The germline V gene encodes CDR1 SGHAT and CDR2 FQNNGV. The V and J ends lost 1 base and 7 bases, in that order; junction bases with no gene match: 7. The CDR3 is 15 residues long. The CDR3 loop is CASSLASGGWNEQFF. CDR3 nucleotide sequence: TGTGCCAGCAGCTTAGCTAGCGGAGGTTGGAATGAGCAGTTCTTC. The full variable domain, in which reference TRBV11-2 and TRBJ2-1 provide the parts outside the CDR3, is EAGVAQSPRYKIIEKRQSVAFWCNPISGHATLYWYQQILGQGPKLLIQFQNNGVVDDSQLPKDRFSAERLKGVDSTLKIQPAKLEDSAVYLCASSLASGGWNEQFFGPGTRLTVL.

This chain joins TRBV10-1 and TRBJ2-2; 10 bases align to TRBD1. The CDR3 spans 15 residues. V gave up 3 bases and J gave up 6 bases; unmatched junction bases: 4. Germline-derived CDR1 and CDR2 are WNHNN and SYGVQD (reference sequence). The CDR3 sequence is CASSDHGQGAGELFF. In nucleotides, the CDR3 is TGCGCCAGCAGTGACCACGGACAGGGGGCCGGGGAGCTGTTTTTT.